This T cell receptor beta chain appears in the sequencing data of a study of blood T cell repertoires in COVID-19. As for the study in general: COVID-19 samples from acute and convalescent phases originated in the United States, Italy and Spain.

Germline CDR1 reads SGHKS; CDR2 reads YYEKEE (reference sequence). This CDR3 is built from 16 residues. V was pared by 4 bases and J by 2 bases, with 16 bases between. Per the original methods: Reference gene primer amplification in the assay estimated nucleated cell counts. The protocol was immunoSEQ multiplex PCR, while the TCRdb copy is restricted to in-frame clones and leaves out a portion. V and J calls and clone size are given by that table; D and trimming were obtained from the DNA. The sample carries 30,000 to 35,000 clones, roughly 85% recorded once. The specimen sequenced was peripheral blood. The chain combines TRBV5-5 with TRBJ1-5, with D possibly being TRBD1 (5 bases). The receptor was isolated from a man over 45 with acute or convalescent COVID-19. The CDR3 here is CASSPSGAWGNQPQHF. The CDR3 DNA follows: TGTGCCAGCAGCCCCTCTGGGGCCTGGGGCAATCAGCCCCAGCATTTT.